A selection of T cell receptor beta chains follows, all from one sample in a study of blood T cell repertoires in COVID-19. Some clones are missing from TCRdb's copy, which holds only in-frame ones; the method was immunoSEQ multiplex PCR. The data show approximately 58,000 clones, roughly four fifths seen once. The sample was peripheral blood. The receptors were gathered from a man aged 60-69 years with COVID-19, enrolled during active disease. The CDR3 runs from the conserved cysteine through the conserved F or W. The order of the fields is V gene, D gene, clone size, J gene, CDR3 protein, CDR3 DNA. The D gene is left open where the match is weak. A row's size may be missing; if present it is once, few, many or a size class.

V gene: TRBV12-5; D gene: NA; clone size: NA; J gene: TRBJ2-7; CDR3 protein: CASGFGRGFYEQYF; CDR3 DNA: TGTGCTAGTGGTTTCGGCCGGGGGTTCTACGAGCAGTACTTC
V gene: TRBV19; D gene: NA; clone size: NA; J gene: TRBJ2-7; CDR3 protein: CASSQGTYHYEQYF; CDR3 DNA: TGTGCCAGTAGTCAAGGGACATATCACTACGAGCAGTACTTC
V gene: TRBV6-5; D gene: TRBD2; clone size: NA; J gene: TRBJ2-7; CDR3 protein: CASSYSMGEGEQYF; CDR3 DNA: TGTGCCAGCAGTTACTCTATGGGGGAGGGCGAGCAGTACTTC
V gene: TRBV19; D gene: TRBD2; clone size: NA; J gene: TRBJ2-5; CDR3 protein: CASSKTSGRVGETQYF; CDR3 DNA: TGTGCCAGTAGTAAGACTAGCGGGAGGGTAGGCGAGACCCAGTACTTC
V gene: TRBV14; D gene: TRBD1; clone size: NA; J gene: TRBJ1-1; CDR3 protein: CASSQRTGGNTEAFF; CDR3 DNA: TGTGCCAGCAGCCAGCGGACAGGGGGGAACACTGAAGCTTTCTTT
V gene: TRBV21-1; D gene: NA; clone size: NA; J gene: TRBJ1-4; CDR3 protein: CASSPMGANEKLFF; CDR3 DNA: TGTGCCAGCAGCCCTATGGGCGCGAATGAAAAACTGTTTTTT
V gene: TRBV2; D gene: NA; clone size: NA; J gene: TRBJ2-5; CDR3 protein: CASNTGYQETQYF; CDR3 DNA: TGTGCCAGCAATACAGGGTACCAAGAGACCCAGTACTTC
V gene: TRBV14; D gene: NA; clone size: NA; J gene: TRBJ1-6; CDR3 protein: CASRRGSSYNSPLHF; CDR3 DNA: TGTGCCAGCAGACGGGGGAGCTCCTATAATTCACCCCTCCACTTT
V gene: TRBV5-6; D gene: TRBD1; clone size: NA; J gene: TRBJ1-5; CDR3 protein: CASSFWDRPGNQPQHF; CDR3 DNA: TGTGCCAGCAGCTTTTGGGACAGGCCGGGCAATCAGCCCCAGCATTTT
V gene: TRBV29-1; D gene: NA; clone size: few; J gene: TRBJ2-5; CDR3 protein: CSVPGLGAQYF; CDR3 DNA: TGCAGCGTTCCAGGGCTTGGGGCCCAGTACTTC
V gene: TRBV28; D gene: TRBD2; clone size: NA; J gene: TRBJ2-1; CDR3 protein: CASSAGLAGADIYNEQFF; CDR3 DNA: TGTGCCAGCAGTGCCGGACTAGCGGGGGCCGATATTTACAATGAGCAGTTCTTC
V gene: TRBV4-3; D gene: NA; clone size: NA; J gene: TRBJ2-2; CDR3 protein: CASSPQKNTGELFF; CDR3 DNA: TGCGCCAGCAGCCCTCAGAAGAACACCGGGGAGCTGTTTTTT
V gene: TRBV2; D gene: NA; clone size: NA; J gene: TRBJ1-2; CDR3 protein: CASSAHGGGSNYGYTF; CDR3 DNA: TGTGCCAGCAGTGCCCACGGTGGAGGGTCTAACTATGGCTACACCTTC
V gene: TRBV5-1; D gene: TRBD2; clone size: NA; J gene: TRBJ2-3; CDR3 protein: CASSYTSGGNTDTQYF; CDR3 DNA: TGCGCCAGCAGCTACACTAGCGGGGGAAACACAGATACGCAGTATTTT
V gene: TRBV7-9; D gene: TRBD2; clone size: few; J gene: TRBJ2-2; CDR3 protein: CASQKVSGLAGAGELFF; CDR3 DNA: TGTGCCAGCCAAAAAGTGTCGGGACTAGCGGGAGCCGGGGAGCTGTTTTTT
V gene: TRBV19; D gene: NA; clone size: NA; J gene: TRBJ2-5; CDR3 protein: CASSIFAKETQYF; CDR3 DNA: TGTGCCAGTAGTATTTTCGCGAAAGAGACCCAGTACTTC
V gene: TRBV14; D gene: NA; clone size: NA; J gene: TRBJ1-3; CDR3 protein: CASSQFRPSSGNTIYF; CDR3 DNA: TGTGCCAGCAGCCAATTCCGCCCGAGCTCTGGAAACACCATATATTTT
V gene: TRBV5-1; D gene: NA; clone size: NA; J gene: TRBJ2-3; CDR3 protein: CASSLGPARTDTQYF; CDR3 DNA: TGCGCCAGCAGCTTGGGGCCAGCGCGCACAGATACGCAGTATTTT
V gene: TRBV29-1; D gene: NA; clone size: few; J gene: TRBJ2-5; CDR3 protein: CSVEPHPQEETQYF; CDR3 DNA: TGCAGCGTTGAGCCACACCCACAAGAAGAGACCCAGTACTTC
V gene: TRBV7-6; D gene: TRBD2; clone size: once; J gene: TRBJ2-7; CDR3 protein: CASSPTGVSGSYEQYF; CDR3 DNA: TGTGCCAGCAGCCCCACCGGGGTTAGCGGGAGTTACGAGCAGTACTTC
V gene: TRBV6-2/TRBV6-3; D gene: TRBD1; clone size: NA; J gene: TRBJ1-1; CDR3 protein: CASSHLGQLNTEAFF; CDR3 DNA: TGTGCCAGCAGCCACCTGGGACAGCTTAACACTGAAGCTTTCTTT
V gene: TRBV5-1; D gene: NA; clone size: few; J gene: TRBJ1-2; CDR3 protein: CASSLVTYSYGYTF; CDR3 DNA: TGCGCCAGCAGCTTAGTAACCTACTCCTATGGCTACACCTTC
V gene: TRBV19; D gene: NA; clone size: once; J gene: TRBJ2-3; CDR3 protein: CASIEDSSSTDTQYF; CDR3 DNA: TGTGCCAGTATTGAGGACAGCTCTAGCACAGATACGCAGTATTTT
V gene: TRBV6-1; D gene: NA; clone size: NA; J gene: TRBJ1-3; CDR3 protein: CASSEAFSADWDTIYF; CDR3 DNA: TGTGCCAGCAGTGAAGCGTTCTCAGCAGACTGGGACACCATATATTTT
V gene: TRBV7-9; D gene: TRBD1; clone size: few; J gene: TRBJ1-6; CDR3 protein: CASSRQGLYSPLHF; CDR3 DNA: TGTGCCAGCAGCCGACAGGGGCTATATTCACCCCTCCACTTT
V gene: TRBV7-2; D gene: NA; clone size: NA; J gene: TRBJ1-4; CDR3 protein: CASSFRGREKLFF; CDR3 DNA: TGTGCCAGCAGCTTTAGGGGTAGGGAAAAACTGTTTTTT
V gene: TRBV19; D gene: NA; clone size: few; J gene: TRBJ2-5; CDR3 protein: CASSNGGGASIGPQYF; CDR3 DNA: TGTGCCAGTAGTAATGGTGGCGGGGCCTCTATCGGGCCCCAGTACTTC
V gene: TRBV7-9; D gene: TRBD2; clone size: once; J gene: TRBJ2-1; CDR3 protein: CASSRTRDREGHEQFF; CDR3 DNA: TGTGCCAGCAGCCGAACCCGGGACCGGGAGGGGCATGAGCAGTTCTTC
V gene: TRBV7-2; D gene: TRBD2; clone size: NA; J gene: TRBJ2-2; CDR3 protein: CASSSTGGRRSNTGELFF; CDR3 DNA: TGTGCCAGCAGCTCAACTGGCGGGAGACGTTCGAACACCGGGGAGCTGTTTTTT
V gene: TRBV2; D gene: TRBD1; clone size: NA; J gene: TRBJ1-5; CDR3 protein: CASSVEGTEHQPQHF; CDR3 DNA: TGTGCCAGCAGTGTAGAGGGGACAGAGCATCAGCCCCAGCATTTT
V gene: TRBV18; D gene: TRBD1; clone size: NA; J gene: TRBJ1-6; CDR3 protein: CASSGGQDNSPLHF; CDR3 DNA: TGTGCCAGCTCAGGGGGACAGGATAATTCACCCCTCCACTTT
V gene: TRBV4-1; D gene: NA; clone size: NA; J gene: TRBJ2-7; CDR3 protein: CASSHPGKQHSYEQYF; CDR3 DNA: TGCGCCAGCAGCCACCCCGGTAAACAGCACTCCTACGAGCAGTACTTC
V gene: TRBV27; D gene: NA; clone size: NA; J gene: TRBJ2-2; CDR3 protein: CASSRTTGELFF; CDR3 DNA: TGTGCCAGCAGTCGGACTACCGGGGAGCTGTTTTTT
V gene: TRBV30; D gene: NA; clone size: NA; J gene: TRBJ1-2; CDR3 protein: CAWRQETYGYTF; CDR3 DNA: TGTGCCTGGAGACAGGAGACCTATGGCTACACCTTC
V gene: TRBV3-1/TRBV3-2; D gene: NA; clone size: NA; J gene: TRBJ1-4; CDR3 protein: CASSQGQGSEKLFF; CDR3 DNA: TGTGCCAGCAGCCAGGGGCAGGGAAGTGAAAAACTGTTTTTT
V gene: TRBV2; D gene: NA; clone size: NA; J gene: TRBJ2-2; CDR3 protein: CASRDSPGELFF; CDR3 DNA: TGTGCCAGCAGGGACAGTCCCGGGGAGCTGTTTTTT
V gene: TRBV5-6; D gene: NA; clone size: NA; J gene: TRBJ1-5; CDR3 protein: CASSSTGYSNQPQHF; CDR3 DNA: TGTGCCAGCAGCTCTACAGGGTATAGCAATCAGCCCCAGCATTTT
V gene: TRBV3-1/TRBV3-2; D gene: TRBD1; clone size: few; J gene: TRBJ1-3; CDR3 protein: CASSQYRGPGNTIYF; CDR3 DNA: TGTGCCAGCAGCCAGTACAGGGGACCTGGAAACACCATATATTTT
V gene: TRBV15; D gene: TRBD2; clone size: NA; J gene: TRBJ2-3; CDR3 protein: CATSRGLAGGQTQYF; CDR3 DNA: TGTGCCACCAGCAGAGGACTAGCGGGGGGGCAAACGCAGTATTTT
V gene: TRBV29-1; D gene: NA; clone size: once; J gene: TRBJ2-2; CDR3 protein: CSVVSGAGSNTGELFF; CDR3 DNA: TGCAGCGTTGTCTCAGGCGCGGGGTCGAACACCGGGGAGCTGTTTTTT
V gene: TRBV6-5; D gene: TRBD1; clone size: once; J gene: TRBJ2-2; CDR3 protein: CASRKGTENTGELFF; CDR3 DNA: TGTGCCAGCAGGAAAGGGACAGAGAACACCGGGGAGCTGTTTTTT
V gene: TRBV19; D gene: TRBD1; clone size: NA; J gene: TRBJ1-5; CDR3 protein: CASRTTGIPNQPQHF; CDR3 DNA: TGTGCCAGTAGAACGACAGGGATCCCCAATCAGCCCCAGCATTTT
V gene: TRBV5-5; D gene: NA; clone size: once; J gene: TRBJ2-7; CDR3 protein: CASSLIEGDYEQYF; CDR3 DNA: TGTGCCAGCAGCTTGATCGAGGGGGACTACGAGCAGTACTTC
V gene: TRBV12-3/TRBV12-4; D gene: TRBD1; clone size: once; J gene: TRBJ1-3; CDR3 protein: CASSRRGNTIYF; CDR3 DNA: TGTGCCAGCAGTCGCAGGGGGAACACCATATATTTT
V gene: TRBV5-1; D gene: TRBD1; clone size: NA; J gene: TRBJ1-1; CDR3 protein: CASRSEGAQNTEAFF; CDR3 DNA: TGCGCCAGCAGATCGGAGGGGGCTCAGAACACTGAAGCTTTCTTT
V gene: TRBV12-5; D gene: NA; clone size: NA; J gene: TRBJ1-5; CDR3 protein: CASGLSGLRGSNQPQHF; CDR3 DNA: TGTGCTAGTGGTTTGTCGGGGCTTCGGGGGAGCAATCAGCCCCAGCATTTT
V gene: TRBV4-2; D gene: TRBD2; clone size: NA; J gene: TRBJ2-5; CDR3 protein: CASSQGGALAGGPRETQYF; CDR3 DNA: TGTGCCAGCAGCCAAGGGGGGGCTCTAGCGGGAGGGCCTCGGGAGACCCAGTACTTC
V gene: TRBV11-3; D gene: NA; clone size: few; J gene: TRBJ2-1; CDR3 protein: CAILGRYNEQFF; CDR3 DNA: TGTGCCATCCTCGGCAGGTACAATGAGCAGTTCTTC
V gene: TRBV7-3; D gene: NA; clone size: NA; J gene: TRBJ1-4; CDR3 protein: CASSQAGANEKLFF; CDR3 DNA: TGTGCCAGCAGTCAAGCGGGGGCTAATGAAAAACTGTTTTTT
V gene: TRBV5-6; D gene: NA; clone size: NA; J gene: TRBJ2-3; CDR3 protein: CASSLLPRDTQYF; CDR3 DNA: TGTGCCAGCAGCTTGCTCCCCCGAGATACGCAGTATTTT
V gene: TRBV11-3; D gene: NA; clone size: NA; J gene: TRBJ2-7; CDR3 protein: CASTGPGYEQYF; CDR3 DNA: TGTGCCAGCACGGGTCCCGGTTACGAGCAGTACTTC